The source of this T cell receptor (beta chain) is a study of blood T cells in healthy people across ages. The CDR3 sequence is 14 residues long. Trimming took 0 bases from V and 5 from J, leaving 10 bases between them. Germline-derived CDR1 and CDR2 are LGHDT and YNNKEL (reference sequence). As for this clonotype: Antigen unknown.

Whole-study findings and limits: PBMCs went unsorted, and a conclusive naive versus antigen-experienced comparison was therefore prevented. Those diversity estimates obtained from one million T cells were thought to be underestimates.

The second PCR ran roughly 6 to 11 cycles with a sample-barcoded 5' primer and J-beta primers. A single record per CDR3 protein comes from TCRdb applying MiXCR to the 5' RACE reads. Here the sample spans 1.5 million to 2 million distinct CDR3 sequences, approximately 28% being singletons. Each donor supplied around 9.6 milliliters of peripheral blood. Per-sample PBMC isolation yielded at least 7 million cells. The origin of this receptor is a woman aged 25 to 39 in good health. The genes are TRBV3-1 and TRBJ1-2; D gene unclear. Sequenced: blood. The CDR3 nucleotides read TGTGCCAGCAGCCAAGATGTGGAGGTATATGGCTACACCTTC. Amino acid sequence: CASSQDVEVYGYTF.